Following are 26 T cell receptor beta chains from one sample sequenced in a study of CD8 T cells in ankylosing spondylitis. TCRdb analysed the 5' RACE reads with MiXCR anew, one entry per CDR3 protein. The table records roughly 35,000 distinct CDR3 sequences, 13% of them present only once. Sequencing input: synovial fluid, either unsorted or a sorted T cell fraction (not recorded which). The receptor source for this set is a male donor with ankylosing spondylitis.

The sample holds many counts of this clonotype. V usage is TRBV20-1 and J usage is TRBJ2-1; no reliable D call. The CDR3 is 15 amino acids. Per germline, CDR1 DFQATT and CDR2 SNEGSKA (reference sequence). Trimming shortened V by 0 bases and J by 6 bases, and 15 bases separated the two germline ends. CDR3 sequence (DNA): TGCAGTGCTAGAGATTTGGCTAGTCAGCGCAATGAGCAGTTCTTC. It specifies CSARDLASQRNEQFF.

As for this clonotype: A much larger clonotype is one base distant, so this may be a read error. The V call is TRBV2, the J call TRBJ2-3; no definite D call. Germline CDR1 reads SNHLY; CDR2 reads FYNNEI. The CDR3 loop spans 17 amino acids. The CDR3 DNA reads TGTACCAGCAGTTTAGGGCAGGTTTACTCTAGCACAGATACGCAGTATTTT. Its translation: CTSSLGQVYSSTDTQYF. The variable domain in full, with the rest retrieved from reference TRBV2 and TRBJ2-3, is EPEVTQTPSHQVTQMGQEVILRCVPISNHLYFYWYRQILGQKVEFLVSFYNNEISEKSEIFDDQFSVERPDGSNFTLKIRSTKLEDSAMYFCTSSLGQVYSSTDTQYFGPGTRLTVL.

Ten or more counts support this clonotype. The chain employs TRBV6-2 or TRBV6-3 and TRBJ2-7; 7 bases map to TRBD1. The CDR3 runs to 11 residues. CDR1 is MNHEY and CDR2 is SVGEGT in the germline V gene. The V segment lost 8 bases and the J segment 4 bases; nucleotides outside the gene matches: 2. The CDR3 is CASQTGYEQYF. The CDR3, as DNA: TGTGCCAGCCAGACAGGGTACGAGCAGTACTTC.

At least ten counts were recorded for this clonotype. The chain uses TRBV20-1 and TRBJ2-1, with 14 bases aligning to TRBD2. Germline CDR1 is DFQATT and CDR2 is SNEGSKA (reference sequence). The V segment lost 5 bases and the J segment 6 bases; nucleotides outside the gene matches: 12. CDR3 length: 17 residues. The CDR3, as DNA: TGCAGTGCTCTATCGACTAGCGGGAGGGCCTTGAGCAATGAGCAGTTCTTC. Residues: CSALSTSGRALSNEQFF.

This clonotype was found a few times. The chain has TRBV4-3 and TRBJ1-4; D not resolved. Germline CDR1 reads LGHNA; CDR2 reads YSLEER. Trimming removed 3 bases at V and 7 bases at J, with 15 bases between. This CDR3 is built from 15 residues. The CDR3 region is CASSHPGPGGEKLFF. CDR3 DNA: TGCGCCAGCAGCCACCCCGGACCGGGAGGTGAAAAACTGTTTTTT.

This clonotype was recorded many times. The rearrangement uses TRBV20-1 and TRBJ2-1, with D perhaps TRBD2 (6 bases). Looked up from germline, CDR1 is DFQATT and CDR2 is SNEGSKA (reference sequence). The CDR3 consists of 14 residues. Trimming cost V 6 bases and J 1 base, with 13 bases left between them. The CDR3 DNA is TGCAGTGCGTTAGCGGAGACGTCCTACAATGAGCAGTTCTTC. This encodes CSALAETSYNEQFF.

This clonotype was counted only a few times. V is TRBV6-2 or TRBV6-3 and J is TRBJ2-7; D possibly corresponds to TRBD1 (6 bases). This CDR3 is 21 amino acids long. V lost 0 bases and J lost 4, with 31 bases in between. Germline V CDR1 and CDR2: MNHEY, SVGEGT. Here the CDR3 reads CASSYSLGLLTGPPSKYEQYF. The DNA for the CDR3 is TGTGCCAGCAGTTACTCGCTCGGGCTTTTGACAGGCCCGCCATCGAAATACGAGCAGTACTTC.

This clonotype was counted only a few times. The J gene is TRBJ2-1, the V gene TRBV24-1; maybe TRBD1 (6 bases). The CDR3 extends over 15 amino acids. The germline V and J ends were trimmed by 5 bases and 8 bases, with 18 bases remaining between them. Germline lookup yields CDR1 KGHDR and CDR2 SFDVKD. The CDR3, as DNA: TGTGCCACCAGTGCCCCGACAGGCCGTAGGGATGAGCAGTTCTTC. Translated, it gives CATSAPTGRRDEQFF.

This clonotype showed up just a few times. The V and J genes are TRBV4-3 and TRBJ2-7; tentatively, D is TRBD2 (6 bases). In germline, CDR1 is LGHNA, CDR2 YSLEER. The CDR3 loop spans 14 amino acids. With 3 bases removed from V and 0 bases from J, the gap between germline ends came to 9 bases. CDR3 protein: CASSQRGLSYEQYF. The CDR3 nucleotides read TGCGCCAGCAGCCAGCGGGGACTCTCCTACGAGCAGTACTTC.

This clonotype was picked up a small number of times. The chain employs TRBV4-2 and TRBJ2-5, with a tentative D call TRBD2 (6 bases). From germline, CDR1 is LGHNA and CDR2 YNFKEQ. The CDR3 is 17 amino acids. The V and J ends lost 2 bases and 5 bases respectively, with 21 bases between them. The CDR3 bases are TGTGCCAGCAGCCAACCCGGCCCGGGACTCCCCAGCGAGACCCAGTACTTC. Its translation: CASSQPGPGLPSETQYF.

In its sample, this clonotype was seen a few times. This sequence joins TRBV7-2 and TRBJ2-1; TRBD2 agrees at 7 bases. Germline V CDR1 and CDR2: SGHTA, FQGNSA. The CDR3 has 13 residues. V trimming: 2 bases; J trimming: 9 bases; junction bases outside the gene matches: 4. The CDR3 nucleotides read TGTGCCAGCAGCTTAACGACTAGCTCTGAGCAGTTCTTC. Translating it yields CASSLTTSSEQFF.

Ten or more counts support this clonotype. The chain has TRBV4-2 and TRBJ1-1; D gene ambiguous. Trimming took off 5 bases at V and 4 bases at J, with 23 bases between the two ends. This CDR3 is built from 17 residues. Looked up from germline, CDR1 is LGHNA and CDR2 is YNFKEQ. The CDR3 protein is CASSSRIGIALGTEAFF. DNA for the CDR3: TGTGCCAGCAGCTCACGGATTGGAATAGCACTGGGCACTGAAGCTTTCTTT.

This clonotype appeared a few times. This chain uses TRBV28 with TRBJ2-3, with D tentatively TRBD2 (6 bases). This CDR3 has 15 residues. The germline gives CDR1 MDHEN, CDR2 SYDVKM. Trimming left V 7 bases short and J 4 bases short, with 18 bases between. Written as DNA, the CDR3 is TGTGCCAGCACCTTGGGGCGGGGTGAGGCAGATACGCAGTATTTT. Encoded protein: CASTLGRGEADTQYF.

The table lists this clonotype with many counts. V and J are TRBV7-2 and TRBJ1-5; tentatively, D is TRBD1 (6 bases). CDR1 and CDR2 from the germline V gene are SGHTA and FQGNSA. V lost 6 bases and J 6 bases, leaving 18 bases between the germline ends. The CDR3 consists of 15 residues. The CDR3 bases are TGTGCCAGCAGTCACCTCTCAGGGGATATTCAGCCCCAGCATTTT. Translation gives CASSHLSGDIQPQHF. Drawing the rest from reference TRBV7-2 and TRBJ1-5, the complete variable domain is GAGVSQSPSNKVTEKGKDVELRCDPISGHTALYWYRQSLGQGLEFLIYFQGNSAPDKSGLPSDRFSAERTGGSVSTLTIQRTQQEDSAVYLCASSHLSGDIQPQHFGDGTRLSIL.

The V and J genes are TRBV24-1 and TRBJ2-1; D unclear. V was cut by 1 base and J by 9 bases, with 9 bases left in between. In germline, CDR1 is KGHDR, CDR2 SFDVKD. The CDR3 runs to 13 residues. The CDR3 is CATSDLIIGEQFF. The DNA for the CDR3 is TGTGCCACCAGTGATTTAATTATAGGTGAGCAGTTCTTC.

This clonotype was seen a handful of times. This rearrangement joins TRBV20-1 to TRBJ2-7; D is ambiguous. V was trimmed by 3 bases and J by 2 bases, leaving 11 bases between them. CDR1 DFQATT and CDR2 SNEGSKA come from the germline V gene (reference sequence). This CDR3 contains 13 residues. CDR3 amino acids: CSASVARTYEQYF. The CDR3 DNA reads TGCAGTGCTAGCGTGGCCAGGACCTACGAGCAGTACTTC.

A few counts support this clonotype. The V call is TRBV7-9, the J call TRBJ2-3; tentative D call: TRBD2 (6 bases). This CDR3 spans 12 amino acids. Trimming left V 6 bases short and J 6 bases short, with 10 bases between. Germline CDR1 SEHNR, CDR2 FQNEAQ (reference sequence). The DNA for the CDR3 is TGTGCCAGCAGTCCCCTAGCGGATACGCAGTATTTT. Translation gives CASSPLADTQYF.

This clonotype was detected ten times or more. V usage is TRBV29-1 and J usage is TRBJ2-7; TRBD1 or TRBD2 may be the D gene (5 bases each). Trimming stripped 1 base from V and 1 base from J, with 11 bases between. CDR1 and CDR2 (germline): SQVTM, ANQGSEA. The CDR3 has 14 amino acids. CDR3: CSVEGDGESYEQYF. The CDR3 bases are TGCAGCGTTGAAGGGGACGGCGAATCCTACGAGCAGTACTTC.

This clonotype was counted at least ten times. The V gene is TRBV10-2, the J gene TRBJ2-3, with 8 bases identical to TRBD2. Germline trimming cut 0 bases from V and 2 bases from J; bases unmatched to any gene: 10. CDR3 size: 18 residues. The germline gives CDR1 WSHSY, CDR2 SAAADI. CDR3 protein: CASSESIPGLDFTDTQYF. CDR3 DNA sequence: TGCGCCAGCAGTGAGTCGATCCCGGGACTAGATTTCACAGATACGCAGTATTTT.

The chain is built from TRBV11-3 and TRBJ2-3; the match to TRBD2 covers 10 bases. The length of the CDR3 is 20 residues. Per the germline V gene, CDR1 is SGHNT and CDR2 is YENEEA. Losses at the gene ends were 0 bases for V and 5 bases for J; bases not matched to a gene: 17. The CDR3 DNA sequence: TGTGCCAGCAGCTTAGAGGCAGGGGGCCCTAGCGGGAGATTGGGAGATACGCAGTATTTT. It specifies CASSLEAGGPSGRLGDTQYF.

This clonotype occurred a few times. The CDR3 reads CASSQEQGGGYEQYF. The CDR3, as DNA: TGCGCCAGCAGCCAAGAACAAGGCGGAGGCTACGAGCAGTACTTC. The chain has TRBV4-3 and TRBJ2-7; D perhaps matches TRBD2 (5 bases). CDR3 length: 15 amino acids. CDR1 and CDR2 from the germline V gene are LGHNA and YSLEER. V dropped 0 bases and J dropped 3 bases, with 12 bases sitting between them.

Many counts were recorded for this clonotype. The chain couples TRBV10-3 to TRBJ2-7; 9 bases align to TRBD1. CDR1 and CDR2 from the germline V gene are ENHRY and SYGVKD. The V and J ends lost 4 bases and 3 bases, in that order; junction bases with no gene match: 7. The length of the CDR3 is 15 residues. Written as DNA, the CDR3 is TGTGCCATCAGTGGAGGGGACAGGGATCACTACGAGCAGTACTTC. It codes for CAISGGDRDHYEQYF.

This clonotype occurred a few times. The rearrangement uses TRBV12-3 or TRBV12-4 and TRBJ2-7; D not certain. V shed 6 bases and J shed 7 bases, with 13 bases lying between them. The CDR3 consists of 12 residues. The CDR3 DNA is TGTGCCAGCAGGGACGGGCGCCAGGAGCAGTACTTC. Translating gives CASRDGRQEQYF.

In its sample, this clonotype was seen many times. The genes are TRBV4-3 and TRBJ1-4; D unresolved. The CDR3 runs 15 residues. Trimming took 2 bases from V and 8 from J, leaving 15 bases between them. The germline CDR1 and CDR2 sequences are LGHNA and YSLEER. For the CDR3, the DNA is TGCGCCAGCAGCCAAAACGATCTGGAGGAGGAAAAACTGTTTTTT. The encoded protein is CASSQNDLEEEKLFF.

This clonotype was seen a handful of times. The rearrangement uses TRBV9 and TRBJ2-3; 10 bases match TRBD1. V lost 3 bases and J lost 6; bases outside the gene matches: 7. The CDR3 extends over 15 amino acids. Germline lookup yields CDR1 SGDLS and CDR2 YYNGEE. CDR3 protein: CASSGRQGASDTQYF. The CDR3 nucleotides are TGTGCCAGCAGCGGGCGACAGGGGGCGTCGGATACGCAGTATTTT.

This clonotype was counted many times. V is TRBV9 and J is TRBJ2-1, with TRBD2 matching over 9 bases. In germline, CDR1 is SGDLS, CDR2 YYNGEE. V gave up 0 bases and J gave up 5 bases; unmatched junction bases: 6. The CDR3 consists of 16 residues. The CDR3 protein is CASSVDGGGAHNEQFF. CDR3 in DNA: TGTGCCAGCAGCGTAGATGGCGGGGGGGCCCACAATGAGCAGTTCTTC.